This T cell receptor (beta chain) was captured in a study of vaccination and CD4 T cells after COVID-19. V lost 7 bases and J 2 bases, leaving 10 bases between the germline ends. Germline CDR1 reads DFQATT; CDR2 reads SNEGSKA (reference sequence). The CDR3 spans 12 residues. With the Oncomine TCR Beta short-read assay, DNA from cultured CD4+ T cells was sequenced. Each CDR3 protein gets one entry after TCRdb re-called the PCR reads with MiXCR. The sample holds about 15,000 distinct CDR3 sequences, roughly 28% seen once. Treatment described: approximately 9-day PBMC culture with coronavirus spike peptide pools or control peptides (ViraFEST assay). With respect to this clonotype: Antigen unknown.

The material sequenced was cultured CD4+ T cells from blood. The chain links TRBV20-1 to TRBJ2-3; D possibly corresponds to TRBD2 (5 bases). This receptor was taken from a human donor with COVID-19. CDR3 sequence: CSDQRPTDTQYF. The CDR3 bases are TGCAGTGACCAGCGGCCCACAGATACGCAGTATTTT.